What follows are 5 T cell receptor beta chains derived from one specimen sequenced in a study of shared clonotypes between healthy human individuals. TCRdb keeps only in-frame clones here, not all; method: immunoSEQ multiplex PCR. Of over 2,000,000 clones listed, around 93% were seen once; the top ten hold approximately 1.7%. The naive CD8 subset, CD45RO-negative cells positively selected for CCR7, excluded terminally differentiated effector memory CD45RA+ cells. What was sequenced was naive CD8+ T cells from PBMCs. The origin of the receptors is a man aged 18-30 years in good health. Some clones in this sample may be carry-over from other donors' samples.

The chain is built from TRBV27 and TRBJ2-3; 8 bases map to TRBD2. Germline V gene lookup returns CDR1 MNHEY and CDR2 SMNVEV (reference sequence). This CDR3 has 20 amino acids. J gave up 4 bases and V 5 bases, and 23 bases lay outside the gene matches. In nucleotides, the CDR3 is TGTGCCAGCAGTCCGCCGAGGGAAGTCGGGAGGGCCCGGGGCTCAGATACGCAGTATTTT. Amino acids: CASSPPREVGRARGSDTQYF.

The V gene is TRBV30, the J gene TRBJ2-7; weak D call: TRBD1 (6 bases). There are 15 residues in the CDR3. Per germline, CDR1 GTSNPN and CDR2 SVGIG (reference sequence). The V and J ends lost 0 bases and 0 bases respectively, with 12 bases between them. The DNA of the CDR3 is TGTGCCTGGAGTGTCACAGGGACCGTCTCCTACGAGCAGTACTTC. This gives the protein CAWSVTGTVSYEQYF.

The V gene is TRBV7-6, the J gene TRBJ2-1; 11 bases fit TRBD2. With V trimmed by 0 bases and J by 5 bases, 3 bases remained unmatched. This CDR3 comprises 16 residues. Germline V gene sequence: CDR1 SGHVS, CDR2 FNYEAQ. Here the CDR3 DNA reads TGTGCCAGCAGCTTAGCGCTAGCGGGAGGAAACAATGAGCAGTTCTTC. This encodes CASSLALAGGNNEQFF.

This clone was seen more than once but under ten times. The same CDR3 also results from other DNA sequences found in this sample. V gene TRBV28 combines with J gene TRBJ1-2; D is uncertain. Trimming removed 5 bases from V and 4 bases from J, with 5 bases in between. Per germline, CDR1 MDHEN and CDR2 SYDVKM. The CDR3 is 11 residues long. The CDR3 is CASSRAYGYTF. In nucleotides, the CDR3 is TGTGCCAGCAGTCGGGCCTATGGCTACACCTTC.

The J gene is TRBJ1-1, the V gene TRBV5-6, with TRBD1 identical over 11 bases. CDR3 length: 15 amino acids. CDR1 and CDR2 (germline): SGHDT, YYEEEE. J lost 0 bases, V lost 4 bases, and 2 bases had no gene match. The CDR3 sequence is CASSGTGGLNTEAFF. CDR3 nucleotide sequence: TGTGCCAGCAGCGGGACAGGGGGGTTGAACACTGAAGCTTTCTTT.